This T cell receptor (beta chain) was sequenced in a study of T cells in Graves' hyperthyroidism and ophthalmopathy. RNA transcripts served as the template for amplifying TCR beta CDR3 regions. Using the HTBI primer set, a first-round RT-PCR was run on the TCR CDR3. TCRdb passed the multiplex PCR reads through MiXCR, listing each CDR3 protein once. The repertoire holds about 700,000 distinct CDR3 sequences, with 14% as singletons. The CDR3 is 17 residues long. V lost 6 bases, J lost 1 base, and 20 bases lay in between. Germline CDR1 reads SEHNR; CDR2 reads FQNEAQ (reference sequence). This clonotype has at least ten counts. It was uncontrolled infection, other autoimmune disease, pregnancy or lactation that excluded patients.

The chain couples TRBV7-9 to TRBJ2-3; D is perhaps TRBD1 (5 bases). The sequencing input was blood. The source is a woman aged 18-29 years with Graves' hyperthyroidism. The CDR3 region is CASSAARATRRTDTQYF. In DNA, the CDR3 is TGTGCCAGCAGTGCAGCCAGGGCCACTCGGCGCACAGATACGCAGTATTTT.